What follows describes a single TCR beta chain. Its target is unknown. This sample was included in a study of T cells in Graves' hyperthyroidism and ophthalmopathy. General study findings and limits: Blood also carried most thyroid clonotypes expanded above 0.001.

RNA transcripts served as the template for amplifying TCR beta CDR3 regions. Initially, a first-round RT-PCR of the TCR CDR3 employed the HTBI primer set. One entry per CDR3 protein, called by TCRdb with MiXCR from the multiplex PCR reads. Of roughly 580,000 distinct CDR3 sequences listed, under 60% are singletons. Hyperthyroidism had been newly diagnosed in patients aged 18 to 65, and its duration was under 2 months. Not enrolled were patients with uncontrolled infection, other autoimmune disease, pregnancy or lactation. Diagnoses were established using clinical symptoms, serum thyroxine and TRAb, thyroid ultrasound and orbital computed tomography. The CDR3 is 12 amino acids. The V and J ends lost 7 bases and 3 bases, in that order; junction bases with no gene match: 3. Germline CDR1 MNHEY, CDR2 SVGAGI.

The source is a woman aged 18-29 years with Graves' hyperthyroidism. This sequence joins TRBV6-5 and TRBJ2-7; 7 bases fit TRBD1. Sequenced input: peripheral blood or thyroid tissue (not recorded which). CDR3 amino acids: CASIRQGYEQYF. The CDR3 DNA reads as TGTGCCAGCATTAGACAGGGCTACGAGCAGTACTTC.